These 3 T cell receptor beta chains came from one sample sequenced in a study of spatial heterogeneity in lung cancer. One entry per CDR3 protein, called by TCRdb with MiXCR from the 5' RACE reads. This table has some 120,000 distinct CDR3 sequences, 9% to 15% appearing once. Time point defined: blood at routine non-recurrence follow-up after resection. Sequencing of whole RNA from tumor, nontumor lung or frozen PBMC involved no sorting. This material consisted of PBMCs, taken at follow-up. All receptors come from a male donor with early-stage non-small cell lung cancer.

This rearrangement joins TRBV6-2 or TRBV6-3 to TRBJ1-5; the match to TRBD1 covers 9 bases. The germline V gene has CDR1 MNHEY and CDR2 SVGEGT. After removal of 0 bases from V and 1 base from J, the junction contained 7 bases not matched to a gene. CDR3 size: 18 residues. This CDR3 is CASSYSPGQGQSNQPQHF. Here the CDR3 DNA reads TGTGCCAGCAGTTACTCGCCGGGACAGGGTCAGAGCAATCAGCCCCAGCATTTT.

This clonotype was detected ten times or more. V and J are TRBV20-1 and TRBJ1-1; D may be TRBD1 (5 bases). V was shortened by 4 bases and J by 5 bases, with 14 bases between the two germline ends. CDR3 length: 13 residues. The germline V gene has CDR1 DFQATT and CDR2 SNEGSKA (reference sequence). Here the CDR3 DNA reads TGCAGTGCTACCCTGAGAGAGGGGACTGAAGCTTTCTTT. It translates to CSATLREGTEAFF.

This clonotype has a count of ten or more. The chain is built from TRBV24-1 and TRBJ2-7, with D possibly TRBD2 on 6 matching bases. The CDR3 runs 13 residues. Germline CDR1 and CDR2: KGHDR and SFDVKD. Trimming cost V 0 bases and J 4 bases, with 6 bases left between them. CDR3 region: CATSDLGTYEQYF. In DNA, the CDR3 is TGTGCCACCAGTGATTTGGGGACTTACGAGCAGTACTTC.